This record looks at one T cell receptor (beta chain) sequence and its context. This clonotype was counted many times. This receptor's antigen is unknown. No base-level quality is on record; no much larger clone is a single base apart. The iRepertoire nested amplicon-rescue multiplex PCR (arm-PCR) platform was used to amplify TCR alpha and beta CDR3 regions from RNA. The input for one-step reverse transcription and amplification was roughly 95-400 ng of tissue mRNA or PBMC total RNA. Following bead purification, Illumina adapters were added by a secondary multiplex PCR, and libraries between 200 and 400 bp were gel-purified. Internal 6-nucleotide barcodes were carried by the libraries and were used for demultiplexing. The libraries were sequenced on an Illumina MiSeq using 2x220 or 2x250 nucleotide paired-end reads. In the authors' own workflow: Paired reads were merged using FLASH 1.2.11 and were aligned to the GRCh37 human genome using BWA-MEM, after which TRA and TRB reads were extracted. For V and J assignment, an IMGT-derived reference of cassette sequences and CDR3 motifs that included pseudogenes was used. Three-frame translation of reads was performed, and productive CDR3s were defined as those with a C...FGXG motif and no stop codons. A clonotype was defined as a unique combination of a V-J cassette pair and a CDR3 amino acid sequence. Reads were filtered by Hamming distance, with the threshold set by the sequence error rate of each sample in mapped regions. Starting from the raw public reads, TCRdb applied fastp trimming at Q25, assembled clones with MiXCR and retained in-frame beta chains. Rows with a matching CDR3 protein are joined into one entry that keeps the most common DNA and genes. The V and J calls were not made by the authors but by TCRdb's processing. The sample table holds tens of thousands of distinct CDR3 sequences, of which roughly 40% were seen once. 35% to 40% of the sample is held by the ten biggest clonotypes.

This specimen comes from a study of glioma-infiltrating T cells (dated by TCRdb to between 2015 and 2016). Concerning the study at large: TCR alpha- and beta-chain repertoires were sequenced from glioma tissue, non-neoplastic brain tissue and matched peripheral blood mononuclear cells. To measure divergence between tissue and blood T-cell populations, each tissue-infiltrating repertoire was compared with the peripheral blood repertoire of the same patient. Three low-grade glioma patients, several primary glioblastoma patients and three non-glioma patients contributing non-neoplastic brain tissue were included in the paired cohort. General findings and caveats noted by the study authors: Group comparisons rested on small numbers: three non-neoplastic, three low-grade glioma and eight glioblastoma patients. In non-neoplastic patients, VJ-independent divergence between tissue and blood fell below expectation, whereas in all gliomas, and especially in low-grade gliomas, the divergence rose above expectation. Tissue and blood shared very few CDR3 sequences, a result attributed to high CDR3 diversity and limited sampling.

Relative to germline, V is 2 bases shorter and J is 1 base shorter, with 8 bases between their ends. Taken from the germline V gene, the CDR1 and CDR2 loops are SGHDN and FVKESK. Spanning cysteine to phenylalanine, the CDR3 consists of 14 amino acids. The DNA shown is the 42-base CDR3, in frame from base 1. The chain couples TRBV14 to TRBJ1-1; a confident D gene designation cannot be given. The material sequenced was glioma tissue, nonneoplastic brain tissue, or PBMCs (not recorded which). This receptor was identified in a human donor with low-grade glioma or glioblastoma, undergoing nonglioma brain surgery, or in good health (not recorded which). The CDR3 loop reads CASSQLKSNTEAFF. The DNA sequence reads TGTGCCAGCAGCCAACTAAAGTCGAACACTGAAGCTTTCTTT. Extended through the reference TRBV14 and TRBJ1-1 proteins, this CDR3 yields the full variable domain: EAGVTQFPSHSVIEKGQTVTLRCDPISGHDNLYWYRRVMGKEIKFLLHFVKESKQDESGMPNNRFLAERTGGTYSTLKVQPAELEDSGVYFCASSQLKSNTEAFFGQGTRLTVV.